These 6 T cell receptor beta chains were sequenced from one sample in a study of blood T cell repertoires in COVID-19. Some clones are missing from TCRdb's copy, which holds only in-frame ones; the method was immunoSEQ multiplex PCR. Of 150,000 or so clones listed, around 87% were seen once; the top ten hold roughly 13%. Source material: peripheral blood. The receptors stem from a man in his late teens or twenties with COVID-19, enrolled during active disease.

This clone was detected only a few times. The CDR3 DNA reads TGTGCCAGCAGCGATGTACGGGGTTTCCGGGAGCTGTTTTTT. This gives the protein CASSDVRGFRELFF. This chain joins TRBV5-6 and TRBJ2-2; TRBD2 is a possible D gene (5 bases). V lost 4 bases and J lost 9, with 16 bases in between. This CDR3 comprises 14 residues. Germline lookup yields CDR1 SGHDT and CDR2 YYEEEE.

This chain connects TRBV7-8 to TRBJ2-2; 12 nucleotides line up with TRBD2. This CDR3 has 16 residues. Germline V gives CDR1 SGHVS, CDR2 FQNEAQ. The ends lost 1 base at V and 7 bases at J; junction bases unmatched: 4. CDR3 loop: CASSLELAGGGGELFF. The CDR3 DNA follows: TGTGCCAGCAGCTTAGAACTAGCGGGAGGCGGCGGGGAGCTGTTTTTT.

This chain uses TRBV5-1 with TRBJ2-7; 13 bases map to TRBD2. The CDR3 spans 17 residues. Germline loops: CDR1 SGHRS, CDR2 YFSETQ. J gave up 2 bases and V 1 base, and 6 bases lay outside the gene matches. CDR3 DNA: TGCGCCAGCAGCTTGCCACCCGGGACTAGCGGGACCTACGAGCAGTACTTC. This translates into CASSLPPGTSGTYEQYF.

The V gene is TRBV11-3, the J gene TRBJ2-2; D gene unclear. The germline V gene encodes CDR1 SGHNT and CDR2 YENEEA. This CDR3 has 14 residues. V lost 6 bases and J 6 bases, leaving 14 bases between the germline ends. The CDR3, as DNA: TGTGCCAGCAGTTTGGGCAGGTCCTCCGGGGAGCTGTTTTTT. Translated: CASSLGRSSGELFF.

This clone appeared once. The chain employs TRBV11-3 and TRBJ2-7, with 10 bases identical to TRBD1. The germline V gene encodes CDR1 SGHNT and CDR2 YENEEA. The ends lost 0 bases at V and 2 bases at J; junction bases unmatched: 1. The CDR3 totals 15 residues. The DNA for the CDR3 is TGTGCCAGCAGCTTAGACGGGACAGGGGCCTACGAGCAGTACTTC. Translation gives CASSLDGTGAYEQYF.

As DNA, the CDR3 is TGTGCCAGCAGCTCCGTCGCGGGAGGGAACACCGGGGAGCTGTTTTTT. Translating gives CASSSVAGGNTGELFF. The chain carries TRBV11-2 and TRBJ2-2; TRBD2 aligns across 8 bases. CDR3 length: 16 amino acids. Trimming at V came to 4 bases and at J to 1 base, leaving 5 bases not matched to a gene. Per the germline V gene, CDR1 is SGHAT and CDR2 is FQNNGV.